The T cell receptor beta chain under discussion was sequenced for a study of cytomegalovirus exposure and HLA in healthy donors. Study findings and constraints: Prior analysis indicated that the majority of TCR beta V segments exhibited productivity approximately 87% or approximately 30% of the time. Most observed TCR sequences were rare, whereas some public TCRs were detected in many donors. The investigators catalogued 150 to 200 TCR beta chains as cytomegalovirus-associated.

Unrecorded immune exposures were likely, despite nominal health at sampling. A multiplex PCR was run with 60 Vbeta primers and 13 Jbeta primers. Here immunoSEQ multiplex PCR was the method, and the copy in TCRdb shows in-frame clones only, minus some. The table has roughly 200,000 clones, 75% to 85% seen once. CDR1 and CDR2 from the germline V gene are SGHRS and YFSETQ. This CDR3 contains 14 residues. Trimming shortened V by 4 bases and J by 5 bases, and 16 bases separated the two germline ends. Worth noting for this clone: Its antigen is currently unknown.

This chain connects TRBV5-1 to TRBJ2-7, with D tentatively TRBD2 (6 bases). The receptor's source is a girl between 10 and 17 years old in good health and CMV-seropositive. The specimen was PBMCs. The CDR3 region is CASSGSGLTNEQYF. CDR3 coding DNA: TGCGCCAGCAGCGGATCGGGACTTACGAACGAGCAGTACTTC.